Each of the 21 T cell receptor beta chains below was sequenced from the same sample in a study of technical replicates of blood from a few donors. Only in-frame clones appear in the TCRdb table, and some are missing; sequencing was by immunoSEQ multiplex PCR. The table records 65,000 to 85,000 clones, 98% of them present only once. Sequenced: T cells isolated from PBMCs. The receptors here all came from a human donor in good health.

The CDR3 coding sequence is TGTGCCAGCAGCCCCGGTGCCGGGGAGCTGTTTTTT. Translation gives CASSPGAGELFF. The chain is built from TRBV9 and TRBJ2-2; D remains ambiguous. Trimming took 4 bases from V and 6 from J, leaving 7 bases between them. Germline lookup yields CDR1 SGDLS and CDR2 YYNGEE. The CDR3 loop spans 12 amino acids.

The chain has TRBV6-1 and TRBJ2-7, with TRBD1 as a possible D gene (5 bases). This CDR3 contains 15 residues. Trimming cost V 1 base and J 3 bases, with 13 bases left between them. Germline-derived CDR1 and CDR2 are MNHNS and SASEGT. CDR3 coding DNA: TGTGCCAGCAGTGAAGGGCAGGGTGGGTTCTACGAGCAGTACTTC. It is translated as CASSEGQGGFYEQYF.

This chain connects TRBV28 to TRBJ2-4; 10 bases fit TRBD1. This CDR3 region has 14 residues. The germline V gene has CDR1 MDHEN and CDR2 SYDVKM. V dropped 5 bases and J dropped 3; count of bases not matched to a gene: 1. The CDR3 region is CASSRDRGKNIQYF. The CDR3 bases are TGTGCCAGCAGTCGGGACAGGGGCAAAAACATTCAGTACTTC.

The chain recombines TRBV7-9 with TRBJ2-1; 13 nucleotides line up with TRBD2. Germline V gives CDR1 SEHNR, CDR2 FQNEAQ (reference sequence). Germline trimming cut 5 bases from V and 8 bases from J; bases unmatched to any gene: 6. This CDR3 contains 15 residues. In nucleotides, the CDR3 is TGTGCCAGCAGCCCGACTAGCGGGAGGTTCGATGAGCAGTTCTTC. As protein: CASSPTSGRFDEQFF.

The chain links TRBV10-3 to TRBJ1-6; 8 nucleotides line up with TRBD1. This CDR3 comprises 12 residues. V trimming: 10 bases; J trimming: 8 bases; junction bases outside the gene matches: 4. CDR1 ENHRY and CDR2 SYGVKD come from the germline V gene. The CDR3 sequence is CATQGVDSPLHF. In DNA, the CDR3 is TGTGCCACACAGGGGGTCGATTCACCCCTCCACTTT.

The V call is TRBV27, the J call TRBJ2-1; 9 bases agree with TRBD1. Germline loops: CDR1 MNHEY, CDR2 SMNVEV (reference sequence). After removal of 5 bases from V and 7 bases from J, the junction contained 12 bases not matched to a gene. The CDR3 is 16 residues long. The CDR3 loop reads CASSLGQGKAANEQFF. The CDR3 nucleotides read TGTGCCAGCAGTCTCGGACAGGGGAAGGCGGCTAATGAGCAGTTCTTC.

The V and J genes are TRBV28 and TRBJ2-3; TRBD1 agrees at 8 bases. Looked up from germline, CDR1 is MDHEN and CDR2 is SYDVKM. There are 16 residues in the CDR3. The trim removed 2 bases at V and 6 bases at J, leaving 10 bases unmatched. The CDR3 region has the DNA TGTGCCAGCAGTTTAGACAGGGGCAACTGGATGGATACGCAGTATTTT. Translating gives CASSLDRGNWMDTQYF.

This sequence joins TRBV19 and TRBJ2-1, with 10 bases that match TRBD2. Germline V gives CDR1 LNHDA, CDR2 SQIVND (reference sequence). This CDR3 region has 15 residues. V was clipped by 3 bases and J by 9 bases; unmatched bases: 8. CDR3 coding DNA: TGTGCCAGTAGTATTAGTTTAGCGGGAGGTCGTGAGCAGTTCTTC. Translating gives CASSISLAGGREQFF.

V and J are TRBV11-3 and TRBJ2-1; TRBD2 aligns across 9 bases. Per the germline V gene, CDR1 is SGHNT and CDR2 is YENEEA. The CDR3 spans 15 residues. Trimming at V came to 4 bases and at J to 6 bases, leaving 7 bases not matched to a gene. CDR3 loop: CASSSGTSPLNEQFF. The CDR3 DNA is TGTGCCAGCAGCTCCGGGACTAGCCCACTCAATGAGCAGTTCTTC.

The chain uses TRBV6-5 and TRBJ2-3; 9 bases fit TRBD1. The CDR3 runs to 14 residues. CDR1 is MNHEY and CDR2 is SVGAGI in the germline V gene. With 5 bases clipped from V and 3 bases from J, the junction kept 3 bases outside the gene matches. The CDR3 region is CASSEGQGTDTQYF. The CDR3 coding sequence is TGTGCCAGCAGTGAAGGACAGGGGACAGATACGCAGTATTTT.

CDR3 in amino acids: CASSVAGGNYGYTF. The CDR3 region has the DNA TGTGCCAGCAGCGTAGCAGGAGGTAACTATGGCTACACCTTC. The V gene is TRBV9, the J gene TRBJ1-2; D gene unclear. In germline, CDR1 is SGDLS, CDR2 YYNGEE. This CDR3 spans 14 amino acids. V lost 0 bases to trimming and J lost 1 base, with 7 bases between them. Full variable domain (rest looked up from reference TRBV9 and TRBJ1-2): DSGVTQTPKHLITATGQRVTLRCSPRSGDLSVYWYQQSLDQGLQFLIQYYNGEERAKGNILERFSAQQFPDLHSELNLSSLELGDSALYFCASSVAGGNYGYTFGSGTRLTVV.

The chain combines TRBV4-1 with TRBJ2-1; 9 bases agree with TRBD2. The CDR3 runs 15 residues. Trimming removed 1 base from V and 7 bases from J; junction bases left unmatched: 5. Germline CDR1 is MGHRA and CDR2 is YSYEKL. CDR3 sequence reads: CASSQVLAGMNEQFF. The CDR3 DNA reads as TGCGCCAGCAGCCAAGTTCTAGCGGGAATGAATGAGCAGTTCTTC.

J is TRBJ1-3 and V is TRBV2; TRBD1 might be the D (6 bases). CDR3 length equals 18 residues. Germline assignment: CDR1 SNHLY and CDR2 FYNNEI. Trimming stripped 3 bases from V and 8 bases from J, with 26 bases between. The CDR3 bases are TGTGCCAGCAGTGATAGGAGGGAGGGGGACAATCTCGCCGACACCATATATTTT. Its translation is CASSDRREGDNLADTIYF.

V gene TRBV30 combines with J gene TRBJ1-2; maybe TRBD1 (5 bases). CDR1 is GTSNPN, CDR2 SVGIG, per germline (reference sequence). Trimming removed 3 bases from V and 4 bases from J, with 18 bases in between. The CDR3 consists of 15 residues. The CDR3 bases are TGTGCCTGGAGAGCTACGTACCGGGGGTTCTATGGCTACACCTTC. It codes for CAWRATYRGFYGYTF.

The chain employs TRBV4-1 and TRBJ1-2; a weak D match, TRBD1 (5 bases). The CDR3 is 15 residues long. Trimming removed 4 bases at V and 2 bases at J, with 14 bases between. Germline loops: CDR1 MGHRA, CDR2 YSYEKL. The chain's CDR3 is CASSLSVGVNYGYTF. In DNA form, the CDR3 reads TGCGCCAGCAGCCTCAGCGTAGGGGTCAACTATGGCTACACCTTC.

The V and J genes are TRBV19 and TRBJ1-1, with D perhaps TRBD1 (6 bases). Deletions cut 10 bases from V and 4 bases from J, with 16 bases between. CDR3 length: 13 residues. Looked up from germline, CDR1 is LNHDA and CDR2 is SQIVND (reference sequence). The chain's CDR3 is CAIFDRLFTEAFF. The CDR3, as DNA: TGTGCCATCTTTGACAGGCTTTTCACTGAAGCTTTCTTT.

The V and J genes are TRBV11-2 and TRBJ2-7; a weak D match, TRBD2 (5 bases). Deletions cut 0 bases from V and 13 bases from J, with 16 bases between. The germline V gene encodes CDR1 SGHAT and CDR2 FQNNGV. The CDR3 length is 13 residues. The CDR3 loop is CASSLDRLALDYF. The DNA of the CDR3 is TGTGCCAGCAGCTTAGATCGGTTAGCGCTCGATTACTTC.

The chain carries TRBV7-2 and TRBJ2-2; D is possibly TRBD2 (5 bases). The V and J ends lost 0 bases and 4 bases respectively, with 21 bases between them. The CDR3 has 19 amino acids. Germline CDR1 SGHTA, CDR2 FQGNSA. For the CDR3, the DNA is TGTGCCAGCAGCTTAGCGGGCCCTCACTCCCGACTATTCACCGGGGAGCTGTTTTTT. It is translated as CASSLAGPHSRLFTGELFF.

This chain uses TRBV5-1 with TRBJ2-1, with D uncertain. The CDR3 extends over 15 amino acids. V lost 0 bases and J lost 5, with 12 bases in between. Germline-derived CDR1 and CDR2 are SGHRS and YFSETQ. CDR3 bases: TGCGCCAGCAGCTTGGCCCCAGTTTCAAACAATGAGCAGTTCTTC. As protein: CASSLAPVSNNEQFF.

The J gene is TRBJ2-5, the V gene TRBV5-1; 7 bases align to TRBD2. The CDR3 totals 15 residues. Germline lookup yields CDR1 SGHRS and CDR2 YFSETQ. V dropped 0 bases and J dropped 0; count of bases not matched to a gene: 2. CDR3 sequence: CASSLAGTNQETQYF. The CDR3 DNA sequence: TGCGCCAGCAGCTTGGCCGGGACTAACCAAGAGACCCAGTACTTC.

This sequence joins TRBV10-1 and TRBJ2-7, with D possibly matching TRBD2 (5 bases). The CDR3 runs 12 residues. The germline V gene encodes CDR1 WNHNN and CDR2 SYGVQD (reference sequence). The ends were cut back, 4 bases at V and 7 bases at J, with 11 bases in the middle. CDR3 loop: CASSVGGSEQYF. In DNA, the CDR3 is TGCGCCAGCAGTGTAGGAGGTAGTGAGCAGTACTTC.